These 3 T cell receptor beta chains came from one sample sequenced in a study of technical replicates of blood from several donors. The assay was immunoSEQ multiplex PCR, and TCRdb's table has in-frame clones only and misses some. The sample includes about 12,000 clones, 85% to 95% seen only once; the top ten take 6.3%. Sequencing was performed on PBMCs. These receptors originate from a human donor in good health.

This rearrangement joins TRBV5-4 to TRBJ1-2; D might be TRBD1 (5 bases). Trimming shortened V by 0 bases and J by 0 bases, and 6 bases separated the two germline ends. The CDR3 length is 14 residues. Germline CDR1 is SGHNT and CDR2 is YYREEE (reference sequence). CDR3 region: CASSLGGANYGYTF. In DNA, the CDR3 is TGTGCCAGCAGCTTGGGGGGCGCTAACTATGGCTACACCTTC.

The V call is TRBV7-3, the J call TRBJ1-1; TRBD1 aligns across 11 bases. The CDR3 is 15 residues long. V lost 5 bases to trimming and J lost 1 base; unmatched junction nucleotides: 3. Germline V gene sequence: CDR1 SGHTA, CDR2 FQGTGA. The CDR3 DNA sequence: TGTGCCAGCAGCCTAGGGACAGGGGGGAACACTGAAGCTTTCTTT. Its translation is CASSLGTGGNTEAFF.

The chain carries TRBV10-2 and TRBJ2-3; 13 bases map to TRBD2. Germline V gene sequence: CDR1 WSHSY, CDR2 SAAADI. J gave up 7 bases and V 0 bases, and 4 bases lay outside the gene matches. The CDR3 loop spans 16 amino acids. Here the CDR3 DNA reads TGCGCCAGCAGTGAGTCGGGACTAGCGGGACCTAATACGCAGTATTTT. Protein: CASSESGLAGPNTQYF.